This TCR beta chain originates from a study of post-analysis software for immune sequencing data. Study-wide findings and caveats: TRBV5-6, TRBV5-1 and TRBV20-1 belonged to a set of five TRBV segments that were more frequent in patients than controls.

The J segment lost 4 bases and the V segment lost 3 bases, leaving 5 bases of the junction unmatched. The CDR3 has 13 residues. The germline V gene encodes CDR1 DFQATT and CDR2 SNEGSKA (reference sequence). Turning to this clonotype: Its antigen is unidentified.

cDNA libraries for TCR beta contained unique molecular identifiers. MiXCR, run by TCRdb on the PCR reads, gives a single entry per CDR3 protein. The data hold roughly 800,000 distinct CDR3 sequences, with approximately 50% observed a single time. This chain joins TRBV20-1 and TRBJ2-5, with TRBD1 identical over 7 bases. The source is a girl aged 10 to 17 with multiple sclerosis. The specimen sequenced was blood. The CDR3 sequence: CSARTRGLETQYF. CDR3 nucleotides: TGCAGTGCTAGGACCAGGGGGTTAGAGACCCAGTACTTC.